These T cell receptor beta chains were read from a single sample in a study of CD8 T cells in Susac syndrome. MiXCR was run by TCRdb on the immunoSEQ multiplex PCR reads, yielding one entry per CDR3 protein. The sample records some 50,000 distinct CDR3 sequences, about 95% being singletons. The sequenced sample was CD8+ T cells from PBMCs. These receptors were taken from a human donor with Susac syndrome. Both conserved end residues are part of each CDR3. Each record gives: CDR3 length, clone size, D gene, V gene, J gene, CDR3 DNA, CDR3 protein. A D gene is named only where the DNA matches it firmly. Part of the rows lack a size; the others show once, few, many or a class for expanded clones.

>16|.|TRBD1|TRBV5-1|TRBJ1-6
TGCGCCAGCAGCTTGGACTCACAGGGGTCTAATTCACCCCTCCACTTT
CASSLDSQGSNSPLHF
>14|.|TRBD1|TRBV20-1|TRBJ2-3
TGCAGTGCTAGGGGGACAGGGAGCGCAGATACGCAGTATTTT
CSARGTGSADTQYF
>15|.|.|TRBV14|TRBJ2-5
TGTGCCAGCAGCCAAGACGCGTCCCAAGCGGAGACCCAGTACTTC
CASSQDASQAETQYF
>14|.|.|TRBV28|TRBJ1-4
TGTGCCAGCAGCCCGATACCGTTTAATGAAAAACTGTTTTTT
CASSPIPFNEKLFF
>14|.|.|TRBV5-1|TRBJ2-1
TGCGCCAGCACATCCCGCCATACAGGGTATGAGCAGTTCTTC
CASTSRHTGYEQFF
>14|.|.|TRBV9|TRBJ2-5
TGTGCCAGCAGCGTAGTCCCGGGTCAAGAGACCCAGTACTTC
CASSVVPGQETQYF
>18|.|.|TRBV20-1|TRBJ2-3
TGCAGCGCATCCGGGCCAGTTGTTTCCAGGGCGGGGACAGATACGCAGTATTTT
CSASGPVVSRAGTDTQYF
>15|.|.|TRBV28|TRBJ1-1
TGTGCCAGCAGTTTTCTGGCTCGGAGGGACACTGAAGCTTTCTTT
CASSFLARRDTEAFF
>16|once|.|TRBV12-5|TRBJ1-6
TGTGCTAGTGGTCTTCTTAAGGGGACGGGTAATTCACCCCTCCACTTT
CASGLLKGTGNSPLHF
>17|.|TRBD1|TRBV7-6|TRBJ2-1
TGTGCCAGCAGCCTAGCTTGGCAGGGGGTTTTCTACAATGAGCAGTTCTTC
CASSLAWQGVFYNEQFF
>14|.|.|TRBV5-6|TRBJ2-1
TGTGCCAGCAGCTTGGATGACAAGTACAATGAGCAGTTCTTC
CASSLDDKYNEQFF
>13|.|.|TRBV20-1|TRBJ1-2
TGCAGTGCTCCCCCCCCGGGGCGTTATGGCTACACCTTC
CSAPPPGRYGYTF
>12|.|.|TRBV12-3/TRBV12-4|TRBJ1-2
TGTGCCAGCACCTTCGGGGCGGAGGGCTACACCTTC
CASTFGAEGYTF
>12|.|.|TRBV12-3/TRBV12-4|TRBJ2-1
TGTGCCAGCAGTCCCGACAGAGCAGATCGGTTCTTC
CASSPDRADRFF
>13|.|.|TRBV12-3/TRBV12-4|TRBJ2-1
TGTGCCAGCAGTTTTCGCGCCGGGGATGAGCAGTTCTTC
CASSFRAGDEQFF
>14|.|.|TRBV20-1|TRBJ2-7
TGCAGTGCTAGAGAGGGGGGCCGGGGCCACGAGCAGTACTTC
CSAREGGRGHEQYF
>14|.|.|TRBV14|TRBJ1-2
TGTGCCAGCAGCCAAGCGGGACTGCACTATGGCTACACCTTC
CASSQAGLHYGYTF
>14|.|.|TRBV29-1|TRBJ2-1
TGCAGCGTAGCAAGATCCGGCAGCCCTCAGTTGCAGTTCTTC
CSVARSGSPQLQFF
>15|.|.|TRBV7-9|TRBJ1-4
TGTGCCAGCAGCCACGATGGCGCAGAGGAGGAAAAACTGTTTTTT
CASSHDGAEEEKLFF
>14|.|TRBD2|TRBV7-9|TRBJ2-7
TGTGCCAGCAGCCGCGGCAGCGGGGGATACGAGCAGTACTTC
CASSRGSGGYEQYF
>15|.|.|TRBV19|TRBJ1-6
TGTGCCAGTAGTCACAGCGGCGCCTATAATTCACCCCTCCACTTT
CASSHSGAYNSPLHF
>18|.|TRBD2|TRBV6-5|TRBJ2-1
TGTGCCAGCAGTTACTCGAGCCGGCGGGGGGGGAATCACAATGAGCAGTTCTTC
CASSYSSRRGGNHNEQFF
>17|once|TRBD1|TRBV7-2|TRBJ1-5
TGTGCCAGCAGCTGGACAGGGGGCGGGTATAGCAATCAGCCCCAGCATTTT
CASSWTGGGYSNQPQHF
>12|.|.|TRBV9|TRBJ2-3
TGTGCCAGCAGCGTGGGAGAGGGTACGCAGTATTTT
CASSVGEGTQYF
>16|.|TRBD1|TRBV4-3|TRBJ2-7
TGCGCCAGCAGCCAGCGGGCCGGGACAGGGACGTACGAGCAGTACTTC
CASSQRAGTGTYEQYF
>13|.|.|TRBV6-6|TRBJ2-7
TGTGCCAGCAGTTACTCAGCAAGTTACGAGCAGTACTTC
CASSYSASYEQYF
>16|.|.|TRBV6-1|TRBJ1-5
TGTGCCAGCAGCGCTCAGGGGCGTCATACGCGCCAGCCCCAGCATTTT
CASSAQGRHTRQPQHF
>15|.|TRBD1|TRBV7-8|TRBJ2-7
TGTGCCAGCAGCGATCGGGACAGGGCATACTACGAGCAGTACTTC
CASSDRDRAYYEQYF
>17|.|TRBD2|TRBV20-1|TRBJ2-1
TGCAGTGCCCATAGCGGGGGGCCCCAAAGCTCCTACAATGAGCAGTTCTTC
CSAHSGGPQSSYNEQFF
>14|.|.|TRBV12-5|TRBJ2-7
TGTGCTAGTGGTTTGGTTGGGGCCTCCTACGAGCAGTACTTC
CASGLVGASYEQYF
>13|.|.|TRBV15|TRBJ1-1
TGTGCCACCAGCAGAGCCCCGGGCACTGAAGCTTTCTTT
CATSRAPGTEAFF
>15|.|.|TRBV14|TRBJ1-6
TGTGCCAGCAGCCAAGGAGGACATTATAATTCACCCCTCCACTTT
CASSQGGHYNSPLHF
>14|.|.|TRBV25-1|TRBJ1-1
TGTGCCAGCAGTGAACGGAAGATGAACACTGAAGCTTTCTTT
CASSERKMNTEAFF
>12|once|.|TRBV7-9|TRBJ1-2
TGTGCCAGCAGCCCGCAGGGTAATGGCTACACCTTC
CASSPQGNGYTF
>12|.|TRBD1|TRBV12-3/TRBV12-4|TRBJ1-1
TGTGCCAGCAGCCTCGGGACAGTTGAAGCTTTCTTT
CASSLGTVEAFF
>13|.|.|TRBV5-1|TRBJ2-7
TGCGCCAGCAGCTTTGACAGTCCCTACGAGCAGTACTTC
CASSFDSPYEQYF
>16|few|TRBD1|TRBV7-3|TRBJ2-7
TGTGCCAGCACCCTTGCAAGTGGGACAGGGCCCTACGAGCAGTACTTC
CASTLASGTGPYEQYF
>15|.|TRBD2|TRBV30|TRBJ2-1
TGTGCCTGGGATACCCTAGCGGGACTCCACAATGAGCAGTTCTTC
CAWDTLAGLHNEQFF
>15|.|.|TRBV7-9|TRBJ2-3
TGTGCCAGCAGCCCCGAGGGGGGGCTAGCAGATACGCAGTATTTT
CASSPEGGLADTQYF
>15|.|.|TRBV7-9|TRBJ1-6
TGTGCCAGCAGCGGAACAGGGTTAAGTGGACGCACCCTCCACTTT
CASSGTGLSGRTLHF
>13|.|.|TRBV27|TRBJ1-1
TGTGCCAGCAGTTCGGGGACGGTTGGTGAAGCTTTCTTT
CASSSGTVGEAFF
>10|.|.|TRBV29-1|TRBJ2-7
TGCAGCGTCATTGGCTACGAGCAGTACTTC
CSVIGYEQYF
>14|.|.|TRBV11-2|TRBJ1-1
TGTGCCAGCAGCTTAGTGAGTGGGAACACTGAAGCTTTCTTT
CASSLVSGNTEAFF
>17|.|.|TRBV15|TRBJ1-2
TGTGCCACCAGATTCGGCCCTAAACAGGGAAATTTCTATGGCTACACCTTC
CATRFGPKQGNFYGYTF
>13|.|.|TRBV12-3/TRBV12-4|TRBJ2-5
TGTGCCAGCAGTTTAGCTAGCGGCGGGACCCAGTACTTC
CASSLASGGTQYF
>12|.|.|TRBV7-9|TRBJ1-1
TGTGCCAGCAGCCGGGGGCACACTGAAGCTTTCTTT
CASSRGHTEAFF
>14|.|.|TRBV12-3/TRBV12-4|TRBJ2-3
TGTGCCAGCAGTTTAAGGGTCTTCACAGATACGCAGTATTTT
CASSLRVFTDTQYF
>14|.|TRBD1|TRBV12-3/TRBV12-4|TRBJ2-1
TGTGCCAGCAGCCACGGGACAGTCTACAATGAGCAGTTCTTC
CASSHGTVYNEQFF
>13|.|TRBD1|TRBV30|TRBJ1-3
TGTGCCAGAGGGGGCAGGGATGGAAACACCATATATTTT
CARGGRDGNTIYF
>12|.|.|TRBV7-6|TRBJ2-7
TGTGCCAGCAGCCAGGGGGAGGTCGAGCAGTACTTC
CASSQGEVEQYF
>18|.|TRBD2|TRBV28|TRBJ2-7
TGTGCCAGCAGTTTAGAGTTATTAGCGGGGGATCCGAACTACGAGCAGTACTTC
CASSLELLAGDPNYEQYF
>15|once|.|TRBV24-1|TRBJ2-3
TGTGCCACCAGTCCCGGGGGACTCTACACAGATACGCAGTATTTT
CATSPGGLYTDTQYF
>13|.|.|TRBV15|TRBJ2-3
TGTGCCACCAGAAGACGGGTCACAGATACGCAGTATTTT
CATRRRVTDTQYF
>16|.|.|TRBV11-2|TRBJ2-5
TGTGCCAGCAGCGTATCCTTACTAGACCCGGGGGAGACCCAGTACTTC
CASSVSLLDPGETQYF
>16|.|TRBD1|TRBV18|TRBJ1-3
TGTGCCAGCTCACCCATACCGGGACAGTCTGGAAACACCATATATTTT
CASSPIPGQSGNTIYF
>12|.|.|TRBV2|TRBJ1-2
TGTGCCAGCTGGGGAGGTCAGGATGGCTACACCTTC
CASWGGQDGYTF
>14|.|TRBD2|TRBV30|TRBJ2-3
TGTGCCTGGAGTGTCGATAGCGGGGCAGATACGCAGTATTTT
CAWSVDSGADTQYF
>15|.|TRBD2|TRBV6-4|TRBJ2-5
TGTGCCAGCAGTGACACGGGACTAGCGAAGGAGACCCAGTACTTC
CASSDTGLAKETQYF
>15|.|.|TRBV29-1|TRBJ2-5
TGCAGCGTTTTCCCCTCGTGGGGCCCCGAAGAGACCCAGTACTTC
CSVFPSWGPEETQYF
>16|.|.|TRBV30|TRBJ1-5
TGTGCCTGGAGTGTCGACAGCCCGCGTTACAATCAGCCCCAGCATTTT
CAWSVDSPRYNQPQHF